This T cell receptor beta chain was observed in a study of shared clonotypes between healthy human individuals. Whole-study context: The study enrolled a couple of women and three men aged 18 to 49.

Study-level findings and limits: The study sampled only blood, and tissue repertoires likely differ. A handful of donors showed sharing of about 4.6% of naive CD4 clonotypes.

This clone was observed once. Its antigen is undetermined. Produced via immunoSEQ multiplex PCR; TCRdb's table is partial and in-frame only. The data show about 2 million clones, 85% to 95% seen once. The CDR3 covers 15 residues. Losses at the gene ends were 0 bases for V and 7 bases for J; bases not matched to a gene: 2. Germline V gives CDR1 MNHNY, CDR2 SVGAGI (reference sequence). Material: naive CD4+ T cells sorted from blood. Regarding subset: CD45RA+ positively selected. V and J are TRBV6-6 and TRBJ2-1, with 11 positions matching TRBD1. The TCR originated in a man aged 18 to 29 in good health. CDR3 loop: CASSYSDRGQNEQFF. Here the CDR3 DNA reads TGTGCCAGCAGTTACTCGGACAGGGGGCAAAATGAGCAGTTCTTC.